The rows below give T cell receptor beta chains drawn from one sample of a study of radiation and T cells in renal cell carcinoma. Generated by immunoSEQ multiplex PCR, the TCRdb table keeps only in-frame clones and is missing some. The top ten hold 4.5% to 7.5% of the sample, which has 120,000 or so clones, 88% seen once. The source material was blood, sampled from a patient whose treatment included radiotherapy and nephrectomy. The source of these receptors is a woman aged 70-85 years with renal cell carcinoma. The CDR3 runs from the conserved cysteine through the conserved F or W. Each record gives: clone size, J gene, V gene, D gene, CDR3 DNA, CDR3 protein. D genes are given only for firm matches. Rows may omit the clone size; those that give it use once, few, many or a size class.

abundance: once
j_gene: TRBJ2-7
v_gene: TRBV27
d_gene: .
CDR3nt: TGTGCCAGCAGTTTGCTATCCTCCTACGAGCAGTACTTC
CDR3aa: CASSLLSSYEQYF

abundance: .
j_gene: TRBJ2-2
v_gene: TRBV5-1
d_gene: .
CDR3nt: TGCGCCAGCAGCTTCATGAACACCGGGGAGCTGTTTTTT
CDR3aa: CASSFMNTGELFF

abundance: .
j_gene: TRBJ2-7
v_gene: TRBV20-1
d_gene: .
CDR3nt: TGCAGTGCTTATAACTACGAGCAGTACTTC
CDR3aa: CSAYNYEQYF

abundance: .
j_gene: TRBJ2-5
v_gene: TRBV9
d_gene: TRBD2
CDR3nt: TGTGCCAGCAGCGTAGGGGTTAGCGGGGGACAAGAGACCCAGTACTTC
CDR3aa: CASSVGVSGGQETQYF

abundance: few
j_gene: TRBJ1-5
v_gene: TRBV30
d_gene: .
CDR3nt: TGTGCCTGGAGTGCAGGGGTCAATCAGCCCCAGCATTTT
CDR3aa: CAWSAGVNQPQHF

abundance: .
j_gene: TRBJ1-5
v_gene: TRBV5-6
d_gene: TRBD1
CDR3nt: TGTGCCAGCAGCTTGGCCATGGGGCAGGGGGTGGGTCAGCCCCAGCATTTT
CDR3aa: CASSLAMGQGVGQPQHF

abundance: .
j_gene: TRBJ1-1
v_gene: TRBV19
d_gene: TRBD1
CDR3nt: TGTGCCAGTAGTTCCCGGACAGGGAAAGCTTTCTTT
CDR3aa: CASSSRTGKAFF

abundance: .
j_gene: TRBJ1-1
v_gene: TRBV5-4
d_gene: .
CDR3nt: TGTGCCAGCAGCTTGAGGGAGACTGAAGCTTTCTTT
CDR3aa: CASSLRETEAFF

abundance: .
j_gene: TRBJ2-7
v_gene: TRBV7-2
d_gene: .
CDR3nt: TGTGCCAGCAGCCTGGGACGTAGCTCCTACGAGCAGTACTTC
CDR3aa: CASSLGRSSYEQYF

abundance: .
j_gene: TRBJ1-1
v_gene: TRBV11-3
d_gene: TRBD1
CDR3nt: TGTGCCAGCAGCTTAGATTGGGACAGCCTCATGAACACTGAAGCTTTCTTT
CDR3aa: CASSLDWDSLMNTEAFF

abundance: .
j_gene: TRBJ2-3
v_gene: TRBV7-3
d_gene: .
CDR3nt: TGTGCCAGTCGTAAGGGGGGCGTTCTCACAGATACGCAGTATTTT
CDR3aa: CASRKGGVLTDTQYF

abundance: .
j_gene: TRBJ1-2
v_gene: TRBV5-6
d_gene: .
CDR3nt: TGTGCCAGCAGCCCCGACGGTTACTATGGCTACACCTTC
CDR3aa: CASSPDGYYGYTF

abundance: .
j_gene: TRBJ2-3
v_gene: TRBV19
d_gene: TRBD2
CDR3nt: TGTGCCAGTAGTATGGGGGGGGATACGCAGTATTTT
CDR3aa: CASSMGGDTQYF

abundance: .
j_gene: TRBJ1-5
v_gene: TRBV5-1
d_gene: .
CDR3nt: TGCGCCAGCAGCTTGGTCCCCAATCAGCCCCAGCATTTT
CDR3aa: CASSLVPNQPQHF

abundance: .
j_gene: TRBJ1-2
v_gene: TRBV7-8
d_gene: .
CDR3nt: TGTGCCAGCAGCGGCGACCCGCTCGCTAACTATGGCTACACCTTC
CDR3aa: CASSGDPLANYGYTF

abundance: .
j_gene: TRBJ2-3
v_gene: TRBV4-2
d_gene: TRBD2
CDR3nt: TGTGCCAGCAGCCTCCAAGGACTAGCGGCAAGCACAGATACGCAGTATTTT
CDR3aa: CASSLQGLAASTDTQYF

abundance: .
j_gene: TRBJ2-7
v_gene: TRBV7-3
d_gene: TRBD1
CDR3nt: TGTGCCAGCAGCGATAAGGGGGACAGGAGCTACGAGCAGTACTTC
CDR3aa: CASSDKGDRSYEQYF

abundance: once
j_gene: TRBJ2-3
v_gene: TRBV5-4
d_gene: TRBD2
CDR3nt: TGTGCCAGCAGCAGCGGGGGGGAGTTGGATACGCAGTATTTT
CDR3aa: CASSSGGELDTQYF

abundance: .
j_gene: TRBJ1-5
v_gene: TRBV19
d_gene: .
CDR3nt: TGTGCCAGTAGTATACAGGGTCGTAATCAGCCCCAGCATTTT
CDR3aa: CASSIQGRNQPQHF

abundance: .
j_gene: TRBJ1-2
v_gene: TRBV6-1
d_gene: TRBD1
CDR3nt: TGTGCCAGCAGGGATACAGGGGCCGGGGGCTACACCTTC
CDR3aa: CASRDTGAGGYTF

abundance: .
j_gene: TRBJ1-5
v_gene: TRBV5-8
d_gene: .
CDR3nt: TGTGCCAGCAGCCTGACTCCCCCGAGGTATAGCAATCAGCCCCAGCATTTT
CDR3aa: CASSLTPPRYSNQPQHF

abundance: .
j_gene: TRBJ2-7
v_gene: TRBV7-9
d_gene: .
CDR3nt: TGTGCCAGCAGCTCAGAGGTTACGGGGGTTGCCTACGAGCAGTACTTC
CDR3aa: CASSSEVTGVAYEQYF

abundance: .
j_gene: TRBJ2-5
v_gene: TRBV7-7
d_gene: TRBD1
CDR3nt: TGTGCTAGCAGCTTAGGGATGACGGGACAGCTAATTCAAGAGACCCAGTACTTC
CDR3aa: CASSLGMTGQLIQETQYF

abundance: few
j_gene: TRBJ1-2
v_gene: TRBV7-8
d_gene: .
CDR3nt: TGTGCCAGCAGCCCTCGGGTGGGGGACCCCTATGGCTACACCTTC
CDR3aa: CASSPRVGDPYGYTF

abundance: .
j_gene: TRBJ2-3
v_gene: TRBV5-1
d_gene: TRBD1
CDR3nt: TGCGCCAGCAGCTTTGATAGGGGGCGCGCAGATACGCAGTATTTT
CDR3aa: CASSFDRGRADTQYF

abundance: .
j_gene: TRBJ2-7
v_gene: TRBV6-5
d_gene: TRBD1
CDR3nt: TGTGCCAGCAGTTCCCTTCGACAGGGGAGCTCCTACGAGCAGTACTTC
CDR3aa: CASSSLRQGSSYEQYF

abundance: .
j_gene: TRBJ2-1
v_gene: TRBV5-6
d_gene: TRBD1
CDR3nt: TGTGCCAGCAGCTTGAGTTGGGACAGGTACAATGAGCAGTTCTTC
CDR3aa: CASSLSWDRYNEQFF

abundance: .
j_gene: TRBJ2-7
v_gene: TRBV28
d_gene: TRBD1
CDR3nt: TGTGCCAGCAGTTTAAGGGGGACAGGGGCCAAGCAGTACTTC
CDR3aa: CASSLRGTGAKQYF

abundance: .
j_gene: TRBJ2-7
v_gene: TRBV6-5
d_gene: TRBD1
CDR3nt: TGTGCCAGCAGTCAGGGGGCATGGGAGCAGTACTTC
CDR3aa: CASSQGAWEQYF

abundance: .
j_gene: TRBJ2-1
v_gene: TRBV6-5
d_gene: TRBD2
CDR3nt: TGTGCCAGCAGTTACGCGGGGGGGGCCTACAATGAGCAGTTCTTC
CDR3aa: CASSYAGGAYNEQFF

abundance: few
j_gene: TRBJ1-1
v_gene: TRBV30
d_gene: TRBD1
CDR3nt: TGTGCCTGGAGTGACAGGGGGGAAGCTTTCTTT
CDR3aa: CAWSDRGEAFF

abundance: .
j_gene: TRBJ1-1
v_gene: TRBV4-1
d_gene: .
CDR3nt: TGCGCCAGCAGCCAAGGAGTACAGGCGACGAGTGAAGCTTTCTTT
CDR3aa: CASSQGVQATSEAFF

abundance: .
j_gene: TRBJ1-2
v_gene: TRBV11-2
d_gene: .
CDR3nt: TGTGCCAGCAGCTTAGCAGGAGGGAACGGCTACACCTTC
CDR3aa: CASSLAGGNGYTF

abundance: .
j_gene: TRBJ2-1
v_gene: TRBV5-8
d_gene: .
CDR3nt: TGTGCCAGCAGCTACTTCTTTTTAGGCTCCTACAATGAGCAGTTCTTC
CDR3aa: CASSYFFLGSYNEQFF

abundance: .
j_gene: TRBJ2-2
v_gene: TRBV5-1
d_gene: .
CDR3nt: TGCGCCAGCAGCTTGGGGGCTAGTAGGGACACCGGGGAGCTGTTTTTT
CDR3aa: CASSLGASRDTGELFF

abundance: .
j_gene: TRBJ2-1
v_gene: TRBV2
d_gene: TRBD2
CDR3nt: TGTGCCAGCAGGCAACCGGGACTAGCGGGCTCAAGCTCCTACAATGAGCAGTTCTTC
CDR3aa: CASRQPGLAGSSSYNEQFF

abundance: .
j_gene: TRBJ1-2
v_gene: TRBV5-4
d_gene: .
CDR3nt: TGTGCCAGCAGCTTGACAGGGAGCTTTGGCTACACCTTC
CDR3aa: CASSLTGSFGYTF

abundance: .
j_gene: TRBJ1-3
v_gene: TRBV6-1
d_gene: TRBD1
CDR3nt: TGTGCCAGCAGTGAAGCGGGGCAGGGGGCGGTCGGAAACACCATATATTTT
CDR3aa: CASSEAGQGAVGNTIYF

abundance: .
j_gene: TRBJ1-2
v_gene: TRBV20-1
d_gene: .
CDR3nt: TGCGCGGGCGGATCTAACTATGGCTACACCTTC
CDR3aa: CAGGSNYGYTF

abundance: .
j_gene: TRBJ2-3
v_gene: TRBV7-2
d_gene: .
CDR3nt: TGTGCCAGCAGCTTAGAATGGGGGGGCACAGATACGCAGTATTTT
CDR3aa: CASSLEWGGTDTQYF

abundance: .
j_gene: TRBJ2-7
v_gene: TRBV15
d_gene: TRBD1
CDR3nt: TGTGCCACCAGCAGAGTCGGGACAGCCTTTCTCGAGCAGTACTTC
CDR3aa: CATSRVGTAFLEQYF